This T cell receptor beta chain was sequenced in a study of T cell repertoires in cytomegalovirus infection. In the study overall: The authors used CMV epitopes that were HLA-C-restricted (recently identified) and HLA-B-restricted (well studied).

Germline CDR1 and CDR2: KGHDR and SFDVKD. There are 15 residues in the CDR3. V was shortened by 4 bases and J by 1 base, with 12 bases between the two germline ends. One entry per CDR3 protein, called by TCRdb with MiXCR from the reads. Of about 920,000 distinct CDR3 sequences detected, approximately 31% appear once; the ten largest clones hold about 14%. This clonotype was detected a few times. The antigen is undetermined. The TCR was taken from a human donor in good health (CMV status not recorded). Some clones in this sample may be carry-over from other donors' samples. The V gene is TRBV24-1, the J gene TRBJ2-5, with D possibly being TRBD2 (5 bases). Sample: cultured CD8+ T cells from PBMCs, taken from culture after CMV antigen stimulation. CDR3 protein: CATSDPPSSQETQYF. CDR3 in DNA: TGTGCCACCAGTGACCCCCCTAGCTCCCAAGAGACCCAGTACTTC.